A single sample is the source of the 21 T cell receptor beta chains below, sequenced in a study of blood T cell repertoires in COVID-19. Method: immunoSEQ multiplex PCR; TCRdb's copy keeps in-frame clones and lacks some. The data show some 50,000 clones, with 80% to 90% seen just once and over 25% held by the top ten. Sequencing was carried out using peripheral blood. The receptors shown here come from a human donor in a cohort sampled during active COVID-19.

This chain connects TRBV5-1 to TRBJ2-1; 16 nucleotides agree with TRBD2. Germline V gene data show CDR1 as SGHRS and CDR2 as YFSETQ. This CDR3 spans 19 amino acids. Losses at the gene ends were 3 bases for V and 2 bases for J; bases not matched to a gene: 8. The CDR3 DNA is TGCGCCAGCAGCTCCCAACCCGGGACTAGCGGGGGGGCCTACAATGAGCAGTTCTTC. Its protein product is CASSSQPGTSGGAYNEQFF.

The chain is built from TRBV5-1 and TRBJ2-1; a weak D match, TRBD2 (6 bases). The CDR3 is 15 residues long. Germline CDR1 and CDR2: SGHRS and YFSETQ. The ends were cut back, 3 bases at V and 6 bases at J, with 16 bases in the middle. The CDR3 DNA sequence: TGCGCCAGCAGCTGGAGCGGAGGGGCGTTCAATGAGCAGTTCTTC. Amino acids: CASSWSGGAFNEQFF.

This chain uses TRBV5-1 with TRBJ2-5; 9 bases map to TRBD2. Germline V lookup: CDR1 SGHRS, CDR2 YFSETQ. Trimming cost V 4 bases and J 1 base; bases outside gene matches: 8. CDR3 size: 16 residues. CDR3 residues: CASSLGGLASQETQYF. The DNA of the CDR3 is TGCGCCAGCAGCCTTGGCGGACTAGCGTCCCAAGAGACCCAGTACTTC.

CDR3 nucleotide sequence: TGCGCCAGCAGTCAGGGGGCGCAGGGCACTGAAGCTTTCTTT. The encoded protein is CASSQGAQGTEAFF. The chain couples TRBV5-1 to TRBJ1-1, with 8 nucleotides matching TRBD1. CDR1 is SGHRS, CDR2 YFSETQ, per germline. V was clipped by 5 bases and J by 4 bases; unmatched bases: 7. CDR3 length: 14 residues.

This clone has just one count. This rearrangement joins TRBV2 to TRBJ1-3; TRBD1 might be the D (5 bases). CDR1 is SNHLY, CDR2 FYNNEI, per germline. This CDR3 has 13 residues. Trimming removed 7 bases at V and 4 bases at J, with 11 bases between. CDR3: CASILDRGNTIYF. As DNA, the CDR3 is TGTGCCAGCATCTTAGACAGAGGAAACACCATATATTTT.

The chain is built from TRBV9 and TRBJ2-1, with TRBD2 as a possible D gene (5 bases). This CDR3 is built from 15 residues. Germline CDR1 SGDLS, CDR2 YYNGEE. V shed 2 bases and J shed 6 bases, with 15 bases lying between them. The CDR3 DNA sequence: TGTGCCAGCAGCGTTAGTCGGGAACTACTCAATGAGCAGTTCTTC. It yields the protein CASSVSRELLNEQFF.

The chain links TRBV10-2 to TRBJ2-7; 7 positions agree with TRBD2. Germline V lookup: CDR1 WSHSY, CDR2 SAAADI. The V segment lost 7 bases and the J segment 4 bases; nucleotides outside the gene matches: 10. The CDR3 totals 14 residues. The CDR3 reads CASTRGSGPYEQYF. DNA for the CDR3: TGCGCCAGCACCCGGGGTAGCGGGCCTTACGAGCAGTACTTC.

V is TRBV2 and J is TRBJ1-1; D gene ambiguous. V gave up 11 bases and J gave up 1 base, with 14 bases separating them. The CDR3 is made up of 13 amino acids. Germline CDR1 SNHLY, CDR2 FYNNEI. Here the CDR3 reads CASQRTPNTEAFF. DNA for the CDR3: TGTGCCTCCCAGCGGACCCCGAACACTGAAGCTTTCTTT. The complete variable domain, with remaining parts taken from reference TRBV2 and TRBJ1-1, reads EPEVTQTPSHQVTQMGQEVILRCVPISNHLYFYWYRQILGQKVEFLVSFYNNEISEKSEIFDDQFSVERPDGSNFTLKIRSTKLEDSAMYFCASQRTPNTEAFFGQGTRLTVV.

This clone was observed once. V gene TRBV6-4 combines with J gene TRBJ2-2, with D possibly being TRBD1 (6 bases). Trimming removed 4 bases from V and 1 base from J, with 10 bases in between. This CDR3 has 15 amino acids. Germline lookup yields CDR1 MRHNA and CDR2 SNTAGT. The CDR3 here is CASSAQQGNTGELFF. The CDR3, as DNA: TGTGCCAGCAGTGCTCAACAGGGGAACACCGGGGAGCTGTTTTTT.

This clone was counted many times. This sample includes further DNA sequences coding for the same CDR3. The V call is TRBV5-1, the J call TRBJ1-2, with 10 nucleotides matching TRBD1. Germline values: CDR1 SGHRS, CDR2 YFSETQ. V dropped 0 bases and J dropped 6; count of bases not matched to a gene: 2. The CDR3 spans 14 residues. The CDR3 loop is CASSLAGQGDGYTF. The CDR3 nucleotides read TGCGCCAGCAGCTTGGCCGGACAGGGGGATGGCTACACCTTC.

This sequence joins TRBV12-5 and TRBJ2-1; 9 bases are a match to TRBD2. The CDR3 has 15 residues. Looked up from germline, CDR1 is LGHNT and CDR2 is FRNRAP. The J segment lost 5 bases and the V segment lost 3 bases, leaving 5 bases of the junction unmatched. Written as DNA, the CDR3 is TGTGCTAGTGGTTTCTTTTCTAGCGGGGACAATGAGCAGTTCTTC. Amino acid sequence: CASGFFSSGDNEQFF. Looking up the rest from reference TRBV12-5 and TRBJ2-1 gives the full variable domain: DARVTQTPRHKVTEMGQEVTMRCQPILGHNTVFWYRQTMMQGLELLAYFRNRAPLDDSGMPKDRFSAEMPDATLATLKIQPSEPRDSAVYFCASGFFSSGDNEQFFGPGTRLTVL.

The CDR3 loop is CASSLQGGGTNEQFF. Here the CDR3 DNA reads TGCGCCAGCAGCTTACAGGGTGGGGGAACCAATGAGCAGTTCTTC. The rearrangement joins TRBV5-1 to TRBJ2-1; D perhaps matches TRBD1 (6 bases). The CDR3 runs 15 residues. V lost 2 bases to trimming and J lost 6 bases, with 15 bases between them. Germline V gene data show CDR1 as SGHRS and CDR2 as YFSETQ.

The V and J genes are TRBV7-9 and TRBJ2-2; 8 bases fit TRBD1. CDR1 SEHNR and CDR2 FQNEAQ come from the germline V gene (reference sequence). The ends lost 6 bases at V and 4 bases at J; junction bases unmatched: 10. The CDR3 runs 16 residues. The CDR3 region is CASRRGTGGRTGELFF. CDR3 bases: TGTGCCAGCAGAAGAGGGACAGGAGGACGCACCGGGGAGCTGTTTTTT.

This clone came up a few times. This chain joins TRBV19 and TRBJ2-1, with 9 positions matching TRBD2. CDR1 is LNHDA and CDR2 is SQIVND in the germline V gene (reference sequence). The CDR3 runs to 18 residues. V gave up 6 bases and J gave up 7 bases; unmatched junction bases: 19. This chain's CDR3 is CASSPALFSGGSWNEQFF. CDR3 sequence (DNA): TGTGCCAGTAGCCCTGCCCTCTTCAGCGGGGGGTCGTGGAATGAGCAGTTCTTC.

The J gene is TRBJ2-1, the V gene TRBV28; D might be TRBD1 (6 bases). The germline V gene has CDR1 MDHEN and CDR2 SYDVKM. The CDR3 consists of 16 residues. V shed 4 bases and J shed 5 bases, with 18 bases lying between them. DNA of the CDR3: TGTGCCAGCAGTTCACAGGGACGGGCCGGGGACAATGAGCAGTTCTTC. Translated: CASSSQGRAGDNEQFF.

The chain is built from TRBV5-1 and TRBJ2-3; the match to TRBD2 covers 7 bases. The CDR3 spans 15 residues. V shed 4 bases, J shed 4 bases, and the junction held 9 bases outside the gene matches. Germline V gene data show CDR1 as SGHRS and CDR2 as YFSETQ. CDR3 in DNA: TGCGCCAGCAGCGCTGGCCAGGGAGGGGCAGATACGCAGTATTTT. Residues: CASSAGQGGADTQYF.

This sequence joins TRBV6-1 and TRBJ2-7; D possibly corresponds to TRBD1 (6 bases). CDR3 length equals 14 residues. Germline V gene data show CDR1 as MNHNS and CDR2 as SASEGT. V lost 2 bases and J lost 4, with 12 bases in between. The CDR3 spells CASSEYPGAYEQYF. The CDR3 DNA reads as TGTGCCAGCAGTGAATACCCAGGGGCTTACGAGCAGTACTTC.

V usage is TRBV2 and J usage is TRBJ1-4, with D uncertain. Germline loops: CDR1 SNHLY, CDR2 FYNNEI. The V end lost 4 bases, the J end lost 5 bases, and 14 bases lay between the germline ends. This CDR3 is built from 15 residues. The CDR3 sequence: CASSVWASFNEKLFF. CDR3 coding DNA: TGTGCCAGCAGTGTATGGGCCAGCTTCAATGAAAAACTGTTTTTT.

The gene calls are TRBV27 and TRBJ1-6; 8 positions agree with TRBD1. Trimming removed 5 bases from V and 10 bases from J; junction bases left unmatched: 13. Germline CDR1 reads MNHEY; CDR2 reads SMNVEV (reference sequence). CDR3 size: 16 residues. The CDR3 coding sequence is TGTGCCAGCAGTCAACTTTCCGGGACAGGAGACTCACCCCTCCACTTT. Protein product: CASSQLSGTGDSPLHF.

CDR3 amino acids: CASSSDSKAYGYTF. The CDR3 DNA follows: TGTGCCAGCAGTTCGGACAGTAAAGCCTATGGCTACACCTTC. The chain carries TRBV28 and TRBJ1-2; D might be TRBD1 (6 bases). V shed 4 bases and J shed 4 bases, with 13 bases lying between them. The CDR3 loop spans 14 amino acids. Germline V CDR1 and CDR2: MDHEN, SYDVKM.

The chain uses TRBV5-1 and TRBJ2-3; the D gene is possibly TRBD1 (5 bases). V was pared by 0 bases and J by 0 bases, with 8 bases between. Germline loops: CDR1 SGHRS, CDR2 YFSETQ. The CDR3 consists of 15 residues. The CDR3 nucleotides are TGCGCCAGCAGCTTGGTGGGGCATAGCACAGATACGCAGTATTTT. It encodes CASSLVGHSTDTQYF. Complete variable domain (other parts from reference TRBV5-1 and TRBJ2-3): KAGVTQTPRYLIKTRGQQVTLSCSPISGHRSVSWYQQTPGQGLQFLFEYFSETQRNKGNFPGRFSGRQFSNSRSEMNVSTLELGDSALYLCASSLVGHSTDTQYFGPGTRLTVL.